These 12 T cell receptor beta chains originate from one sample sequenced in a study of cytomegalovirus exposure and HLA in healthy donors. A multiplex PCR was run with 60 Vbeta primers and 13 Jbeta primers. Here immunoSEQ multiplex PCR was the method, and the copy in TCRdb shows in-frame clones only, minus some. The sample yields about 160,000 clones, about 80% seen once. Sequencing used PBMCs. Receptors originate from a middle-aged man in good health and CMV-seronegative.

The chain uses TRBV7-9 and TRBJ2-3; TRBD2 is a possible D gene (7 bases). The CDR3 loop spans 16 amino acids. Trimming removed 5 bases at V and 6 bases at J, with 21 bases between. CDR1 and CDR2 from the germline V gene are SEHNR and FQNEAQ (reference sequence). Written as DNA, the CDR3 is TGTGCCAGCAGCCTTGGGGAAGGGGGGCGGGAGGATACGCAGTATTTT. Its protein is CASSLGEGGREDTQYF.

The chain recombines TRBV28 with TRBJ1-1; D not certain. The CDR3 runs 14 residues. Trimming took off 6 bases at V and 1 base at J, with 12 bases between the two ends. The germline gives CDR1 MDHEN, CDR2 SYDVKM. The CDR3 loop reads CASRSQTQNTEAFF. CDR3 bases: TGTGCCAGCAGGTCACAGACCCAGAACACTGAAGCTTTCTTT.

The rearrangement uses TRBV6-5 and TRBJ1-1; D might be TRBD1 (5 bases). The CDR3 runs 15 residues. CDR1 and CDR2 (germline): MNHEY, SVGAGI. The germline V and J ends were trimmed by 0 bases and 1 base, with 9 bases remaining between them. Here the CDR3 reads CASSYSGGENTEAFF. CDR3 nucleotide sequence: TGTGCCAGCAGTTACTCGGGGGGAGAGAACACTGAAGCTTTCTTT.

CDR3 sequence (DNA): TGTGCCAGCTCACCAACGGGCCAGGGGGCCTACGAGCAGTACGTC. Translating it yields CASSPTGQGAYEQYV. V usage is TRBV18 and J usage is TRBJ2-7; 7 bases are shared with TRBD1. The V segment lost 2 bases and the J segment 2 bases; nucleotides outside the gene matches: 6. The germline V gene has CDR1 KGHSH and CDR2 LQKENI. This CDR3 has 15 amino acids.

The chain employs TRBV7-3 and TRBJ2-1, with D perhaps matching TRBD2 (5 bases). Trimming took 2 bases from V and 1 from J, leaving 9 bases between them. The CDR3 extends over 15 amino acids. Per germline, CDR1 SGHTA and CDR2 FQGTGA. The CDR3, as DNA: TGTGCCAGCAGCTTAGGACGGGAATCCTACAATGAGCAGTTCTTC. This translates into CASSLGRESYNEQFF.

CDR3 residues: CSVGTRSREQFF. The CDR3 DNA reads as TGCAGCGTGGGGACTAGATCGCGAGAGCAGTTCTTC. The V and J genes are TRBV29-1 and TRBJ2-1; the match to TRBD2 covers 8 bases. Germline assignment: CDR1 SQVTM and CDR2 ANQGSEA. CDR3 length: 12 amino acids. Germline trimming cut 6 bases from V and 10 bases from J; bases unmatched to any gene: 8.

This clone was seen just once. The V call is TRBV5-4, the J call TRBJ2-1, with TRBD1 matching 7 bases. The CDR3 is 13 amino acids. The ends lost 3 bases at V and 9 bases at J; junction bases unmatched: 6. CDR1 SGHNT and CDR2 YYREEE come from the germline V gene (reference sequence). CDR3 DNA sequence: TGTGCCAGCAGCTCTGACAGGGTCGCTGAGCAGTTCTTC. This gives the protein CASSSDRVAEQFF.

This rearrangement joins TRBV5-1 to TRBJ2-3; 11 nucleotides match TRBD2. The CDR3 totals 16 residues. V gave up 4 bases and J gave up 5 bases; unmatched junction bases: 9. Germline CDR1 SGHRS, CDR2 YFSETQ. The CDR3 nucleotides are TGCGCCAGCAGCCCCATGACTAGCGGGACCCAAGATACGCAGTATTTT. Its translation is CASSPMTSGTQDTQYF. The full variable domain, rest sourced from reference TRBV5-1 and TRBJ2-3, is KAGVTQTPRYLIKTRGQQVTLSCSPISGHRSVSWYQQTPGQGLQFLFEYFSETQRNKGNFPGRFSGRQFSNSRSEMNVSTLELGDSALYLCASSPMTSGTQDTQYFGPGTRLTVL.

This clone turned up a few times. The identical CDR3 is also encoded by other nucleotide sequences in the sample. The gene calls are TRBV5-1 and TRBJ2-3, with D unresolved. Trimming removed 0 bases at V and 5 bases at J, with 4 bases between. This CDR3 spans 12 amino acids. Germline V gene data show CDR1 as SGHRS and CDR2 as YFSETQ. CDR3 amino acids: CASSLAGDTQYF. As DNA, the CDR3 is TGCGCCAGCAGCTTGGCCGGAGATACGCAGTATTTT.

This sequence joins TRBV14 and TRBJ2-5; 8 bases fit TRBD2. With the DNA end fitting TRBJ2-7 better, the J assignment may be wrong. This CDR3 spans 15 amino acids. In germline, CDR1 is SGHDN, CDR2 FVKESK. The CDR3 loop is CASSQGLAPTYEQYF. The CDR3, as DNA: TGTGCCAGCAGCCAAGGACTAGCGCCTACCTACGAGCAGTACTTC.

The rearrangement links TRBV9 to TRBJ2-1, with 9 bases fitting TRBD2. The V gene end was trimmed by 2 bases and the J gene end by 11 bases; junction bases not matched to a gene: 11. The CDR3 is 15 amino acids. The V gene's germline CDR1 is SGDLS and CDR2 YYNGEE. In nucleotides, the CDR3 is TGTGCCAGCAGCGTCTCCGCTAGCGGGATAGTGAAGCAGTTCTTC. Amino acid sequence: CASSVSASGIVKQFF.

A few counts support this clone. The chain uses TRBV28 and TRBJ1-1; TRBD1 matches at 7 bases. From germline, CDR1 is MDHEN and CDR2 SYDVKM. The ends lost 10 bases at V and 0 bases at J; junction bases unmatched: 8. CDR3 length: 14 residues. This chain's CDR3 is CATVRRGLNTEAFF. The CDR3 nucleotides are TGTGCCACGGTACGCAGGGGGTTGAACACTGAAGCTTTCTTT.